One and the same sample provided the 26 T cell receptor beta chains below, sequenced in a study of Graves' ophthalmopathy and Graves' hyperthyroidism. Scientists amplified the TCR beta CDR3 regions from RNA transcripts. The authors performed first-round RT-PCR with HTBI primers and then a second-round multiplex PCR. In TCRdb, the multiplex PCR reads were re-called with MiXCR into one record per CDR3 protein. Here the sample spans about 240,000 distinct CDR3 sequences, roughly 50% being singletons. Input material: peripheral blood. The receptors stem from an adult man with Graves' ophthalmopathy.

The chain has TRBV9 and TRBJ2-5; TRBD1 is a possible D gene (6 bases). CDR1 is SGDLS, CDR2 YYNGEE, per germline. The CDR3 is made up of 17 amino acids. V was shortened by 3 bases and J by 1 base, with 19 bases between the two germline ends. DNA for the CDR3: TGTGCCAGCAGCGAGGGGGTTGGGCGCACCGTCCAAGAGACCCAGTACTTC. Its protein product is CASSEGVGRTVQETQYF.

The sample holds a few counts of this clonotype. The chain is built from TRBV20-1 and TRBJ1-5; 8 bases fit TRBD1. V lost 2 bases to trimming and J lost 6 bases; unmatched junction nucleotides: 9. The CDR3 totals 15 residues. CDR1 DFQATT and CDR2 SNEGSKA come from the germline V gene (reference sequence). DNA for the CDR3: TGCAGTGCTAGAAGCGACAGGGGTGGACGTCAGCCCCAGCATTTT. Its protein is CSARSDRGGRQPQHF.

This clonotype turned up a few times. The chain is built from TRBV7-2 and TRBJ2-7; 9 nucleotides line up with TRBD1. This CDR3 has 15 residues. Germline-derived CDR1 and CDR2 are SGHTA and FQGNSA. V gave up 1 base and J gave up 2 bases; unmatched junction bases: 3. The CDR3 nucleotides are TGTGCCAGCAGCTTAGGGACAGGGGTTCCCTACGAGCAGTACTTC. The encoded protein is CASSLGTGVPYEQYF.

Comment on this clonotype: At one end, the junction sequence differs from germline, possibly due to a read error. The genes are TRBV29-1 and TRBJ2-5; D is undetermined. CDR3 length: 13 residues. Germline values: CDR1 SQVTM, CDR2 ANQGSEA. The CDR3 reads CSVKGRNHETQYF. The CDR3 bases are TGCAGCGTGAAGGGCAGGAACCATGAGACCCAGTACTTC.

The gene calls are TRBV9 and TRBJ1-6, with D uncertain. Trimming removed 0 bases at V and 5 bases at J, with 3 bases between. The germline V gene has CDR1 SGDLS and CDR2 YYNGEE. The length of the CDR3 is 13 residues. The CDR3 nucleotides read TGTGCCAGCAGCGTAGGGGATAATTCACCCCTCCACTTT. This sequence encodes CASSVGDNSPLHF.

This clonotype has more than one count but fewer than ten. The rearrangement links TRBV5-4 to TRBJ1-1, with D tentatively TRBD1 (5 bases). The CDR3 is 15 residues long. The V end was cut by 4 bases, the J end by 0 bases, with 13 bases between. Germline lookup yields CDR1 SGHNT and CDR2 YYREEE (reference sequence). Here the CDR3 DNA reads TGTGCCAGCAGCCATCGACAGAGGCTGAACACTGAAGCTTTCTTT. It translates to CASSHRQRLNTEAFF.

The chain has TRBV25-1 and TRBJ1-1; 7 bases align to TRBD1. CDR1 MGHDK and CDR2 SYGVNS come from the germline V gene. This CDR3 comprises 15 residues. The V and J ends lost 1 base and 1 base, in that order; junction bases with no gene match: 3. The CDR3 DNA reads TGTGCCAGCAGTGAATTGGGACAGAAGAACACTGAAGCTTTCTTT. Translating gives CASSELGQKNTEAFF.

Concerning this clonotype: Its ends do not fully match the called genes, so a read error is possible. For the CDR3, the DNA is TGTGCCATCAGTGAGTCGAGAGGGACAGGGGCTGAAAAACTGTTTTTT. Translated: CAISESRGTGAEKLFF. The rearrangement uses TRBV2 and TRBJ1-4, with 10 bases matching TRBD1. CDR3 size: 16 residues. CDR1 and CDR2 from the germline V gene are SNHLY and FYNNEI.

V and J are TRBV12-3 or TRBV12-4 and TRBJ1-5; D not resolved. This CDR3 contains 14 residues. Trimming took off 3 bases at V and 2 bases at J, with 8 bases between the two ends. The CDR3 region is CASSFIGRNQPQHF. CDR3 bases: TGTGCCAGCAGTTTCATAGGGCGCAATCAGCCCCAGCATTTT.

This clonotype was seen at least ten times. The V gene is TRBV29-1, the J gene TRBJ1-1; unclear D gene. The CDR3 consists of 12 residues. Trimming shortened V by 0 bases and J by 5 bases, and 7 bases separated the two germline ends. Germline loops: CDR1 SQVTM, CDR2 ANQGSEA. Here the CDR3 reads CSVEDLLTEAFF. The CDR3 DNA follows: TGCAGCGTTGAAGACCTACTAACTGAAGCTTTCTTT.

V and J are TRBV19 and TRBJ1-5, with 11 bases aligning to TRBD1. The CDR3 covers 17 residues. Germline loops: CDR1 LNHDA, CDR2 SQIVND (reference sequence). The CDR3 DNA sequence: TGTGTGGGGTGTAGGACAGGGGGCTCGTGGAGCAATCAGCCCCAGCATTTT. This translates into CVGCRTGGSWSNQPQHF.

This clonotype was found a few times. The gene calls are TRBV2 and TRBJ2-1, with a weak D call TRBD2 (5 bases). Germline-derived CDR1 and CDR2 are SNHLY and FYNNEI. Trimming took 5 bases from V and 5 from J, leaving 13 bases between them. The CDR3 length is 14 residues. CDR3 bases: TGTGCCAGCAGTCCCAACGTGAGGGACAATGAGCAGTTCTTC. Protein: CASSPNVRDNEQFF.

A single count supports this clonotype. A clone one base away is much larger, so this may be a read error. The chain is built from TRBV10-3 and TRBJ2-7; 10 bases match TRBD2. Germline CDR1 and CDR2: ENHRY and SYGVKD. The CDR3 is 15 residues long. DNA for the CDR3: TGTGCCATCAGCCCATTAGCGGGAGGCTCCTACGGGCAGTACTTC. Protein: CAISPLAGGSYGQYF.

The chain employs TRBV5-6 and TRBJ2-7; 7 bases line up with TRBD1. J was trimmed by 2 bases and V by 5 bases; bases with no gene match: 7. Germline assignment: CDR1 SGHDT and CDR2 YYEEEE. The CDR3 contains 14 residues. CDR3 nucleotides: TGTGCCAGCAGAAAGACAGGGATACCCTACGAGCAGTACTTC. Translation: CASRKTGIPYEQYF.

There are a few counts of this clonotype. As DNA, the CDR3 is TGTGCCAGCAGCCCGCGGGTACCAACTAATGAAAAACTGTTTTTT. Encoded protein: CASSPRVPTNEKLFF. This chain connects TRBV7-8 to TRBJ1-4; D is undetermined. This CDR3 is 15 amino acids long. CDR1 and CDR2 from the germline V gene are SGHVS and FQNEAQ. The V end lost 5 bases, the J end lost 0 bases, and 10 bases lay between the germline ends.

In regard to this clonotype: The CDR3 carries no conserved terminal phenylalanine or tryptophan, so it likely arises from a read error. The rearrangement joins TRBV7-2 to TRBJ1-3; TRBD1 matches at 8 bases. The CDR3 spans 16 residues. The germline gives CDR1 SGHTA, CDR2 FQGNSA. V was clipped by 0 bases and J by 7 bases; unmatched bases: 8. The CDR3 is CASSLAPTQGANTIYS. CDR3 nucleotides: TGTGCCAGCAGCTTAGCGCCAACGCAGGGGGCCAACACCATATATTCT.

The chain is built from TRBV5-8 and TRBJ1-6; D remains ambiguous. Germline CDR1 is SGHTS and CDR2 is YDEGEE. With 2 bases removed from V and 10 bases from J, the gap between germline ends came to 13 bases. This CDR3 contains 14 residues. The CDR3 DNA is TGTGCCAGCAGCTTTACCCAAGGGTTCTCACCCCTCCACTTT. Amino acids: CASSFTQGFSPLHF.

This clonotype turned up a few times. J is TRBJ1-2 and V is TRBV19; 8 bases are a match to TRBD1. J lost 5 bases, V lost 4 bases, and 9 bases had no gene match. The CDR3 has 15 residues. The germline gives CDR1 LNHDA, CDR2 SQIVND (reference sequence). CDR3 DNA: TGTGCCAGTAGTACGCTCCCAGGGGGCGCATATGGCTACACCTTC. Its translation: CASSTLPGGAYGYTF.

This chain links TRBV6-6 with TRBJ1-1; TRBD1 agrees at 7 bases. There are 13 residues in the CDR3. The V and J ends lost 8 bases and 1 base, in that order; junction bases with no gene match: 4. Germline CDR1 MNHNY, CDR2 SVGAGI (reference sequence). CDR3 amino acids: CASHRQGNTEAFF. The CDR3, as DNA: TGTGCCAGCCACCGACAGGGGAACACTGAAGCTTTCTTT.

This clonotype was observed once. V gene TRBV5-8 combines with J gene TRBJ2-7; possible D gene TRBD1, 5 bases. This CDR3 is 14 amino acids long. Germline loops: CDR1 SGHTS, CDR2 YDEGEE. V shed 4 bases and J shed 3 bases, with 14 bases lying between them. The CDR3 region has the DNA TGTGCCAGCAGCCCCCAGGGAAATGACTACGAGCAGTACTTC. Its protein is CASSPQGNDYEQYF.

The chain couples TRBV7-2 to TRBJ2-7; D not resolved. The V gene lost 0 bases and the J gene lost 1 base, with 7 bases spanning the gap. This CDR3 has 14 residues. CDR1 SGHTA and CDR2 FQGNSA come from the germline V gene. CDR3 nucleotide sequence: TGTGCCAGCAGCTTAGCGCAGCTGTCCTACGAGCAGTACTTC. Protein product: CASSLAQLSYEQYF.

This clonotype has a count of ten or more. The chain combines TRBV29-1 with TRBJ2-7; D is uncertain. Trimming stripped 4 bases from V and 3 bases from J, with 10 bases between. Per the germline V gene, CDR1 is SQVTM and CDR2 is ANQGSEA. CDR3 length equals 12 residues. CDR3: CSVVWTDYEQYF. As DNA, the CDR3 is TGCAGCGTTGTATGGACCGACTACGAGCAGTACTTC.

The rearrangement links TRBV2 to TRBJ1-2, with no clear D. The ends were cut back, 4 bases at V and 7 bases at J, with 16 bases in the middle. CDR1 is SNHLY and CDR2 is FYNNEI in the germline V gene. The CDR3 has 14 amino acids. In nucleotides, the CDR3 is TGTGCCAGCAGTGTACGCTCTCAGTTCTCTGGCTACACCTTC. This encodes CASSVRSQFSGYTF.

The chain employs TRBV2 and TRBJ1-4; D gene uncertain. The CDR3 sequence is 13 residues long. V shed 3 bases and J shed 3 bases, with 5 bases lying between them. Germline V gene lookup returns CDR1 SNHLY and CDR2 FYNNEI. CDR3 in amino acids: CASSDSSNEKLFF. The CDR3 DNA follows: TGTGCCAGCAGTGACAGTTCTAATGAAAAACTGTTTTTT.

This clonotype has more than one count but fewer than ten. The CDR3 loop is CSARDTYGYTF. The CDR3 DNA reads TGCAGTGCCAGGGACACCTATGGCTACACCTTC. V usage is TRBV20-1 and J usage is TRBJ1-2, with TRBD1 as a possible D gene (6 bases). CDR3 size: 11 residues. CDR1 and CDR2 (germline): DFQATT, SNEGSKA (reference sequence). Trimming shortened V by 6 bases and J by 4 bases, and 9 bases separated the two germline ends.

V gene TRBV10-3 combines with J gene TRBJ2-7; the D is unclear. CDR1 ENHRY and CDR2 SYGVKD come from the germline V gene. With 4 bases removed from V and 5 bases from J, the gap between germline ends came to 6 bases. The CDR3 has 11 amino acids. CDR3 sequence (DNA): TGTGCCATCAGTGTGAAAAACGAGCAGTACTTC. It is translated as CAISVKNEQYF.